One T cell receptor (beta chain) is described in this entry. Its cognate antigen is unknown. Germline V gives CDR1 LGHNA, CDR2 YSLEER. This CDR3 spans 14 amino acids. V was clipped by 1 base and J by 7 bases; unmatched bases: 6. Assay: immunoSEQ multiplex PCR; the TCRdb copy retains only in-frame clones and omits some. This repertoire shows 300,000 to 350,000 clones, approximately 91% found once; its top ten account for roughly 0.96%. The sample is drawn from a study of cytomegalovirus exposure and HLA in healthy donors. Study-level information: It was reported in a later analysis that the same platform had been used for the 120 validation repertoires as for the 550 to 750 first-cohort repertoires. Study-wide results and caveats: There were approximately 150 TCR beta chains listed as cytomegalovirus-associated.

Specimen: PBMCs. The chain couples TRBV4-3 to TRBJ2-5; TRBD2 aligns across 7 bases. The receptor's source is a man aged 25-40 years in good health and CMV-seronegative. This chain's CDR3 is CASSQVTGGGTQYF. The CDR3 DNA reads TGCGCCAGCAGCCAAGTTACGGGGGGAGGGACCCAGTACTTC.